This TCR beta chain was recorded in a study of identical twins. Study-wide findings and caveats: There were fewer insertions in abundant cord blood beta clonotypes, but memory repertoires showed no such pattern. Invariant cells of the MAIT and iNKT types might have partly distorted the zero-insertion analyses.

This clonotype was recorded many times. What it recognizes is unknown. TCRdb redid the calling of the 5' RACE reads with MiXCR, one entry per CDR3 protein. The table shows approximately 670,000 distinct CDR3 sequences, with around 6% occurring only once. The sequencing input was naive T cells sorted from blood. The clonotype comes from a man between 18 and 35 years old in good health.

The CDR3 protein is CSAPVRGNQPQHF. CDR3 sequence (DNA): TGCAGTGCCCCCGTTCGGGGCAATCAGCCCCAGCATTTT. The chain joins TRBV20-1 to TRBJ1-5; D uncertain. This CDR3 region has 13 residues. V dropped 6 bases and J dropped 2 bases, with 11 bases sitting between them. Germline CDR1 DFQATT, CDR2 SNEGSKA (reference sequence).